A selection of T cell receptor beta chains follows, all from one sample in a study of blood T cell repertoires in COVID-19. Sequencing was performed with immunoSEQ multiplex PCR; in TCRdb, only in-frame clones are kept and a portion is missing. There are 250,000 or so clones in the sample; roughly 87% occur only once, and 2.5% to 3% lies in the top ten. The source material was PBMCs or T cells enriched from blood (not recorded which). The receptors were gathered from a woman in her twenties or thirties with acute COVID-19. CDR3s include the opening cysteine and the closing phenylalanine or tryptophan. The D gene is left open where the match is weak. Some rows mark clone size as missing; the rest say once, few, many or name a class of expanded clone.

D,V,size,J,CDR3,DNA
-,TRBV11-2,-,TRBJ1-1,CASSLEFPAEAFF,TGTGCCAGCAGCTTAGAGTTTCCGGCTGAAGCTTTCTTT
-,TRBV5-6,-,TRBJ2-5,CASSWREAETQYF,TGTGCCAGCAGCTGGAGGGAAGCAGAGACCCAGTACTTC
-,TRBV11-2,-,TRBJ1-2,CATRRAGTPSYGYTF,TGTGCCACCCGGAGGGCAGGAACGCCTAGCTATGGCTACACCTTC
-,TRBV5-1,-,TRBJ1-3,CASSLGLRESSGNTIYF,TGCGCCAGCAGCTTGGGTTTACGCGAGAGCTCTGGAAACACCATATATTTT
TRBD1,TRBV19,-,TRBJ1-5,CASTPGQGNQPQHF,TGTGCCAGTACCCCGGGACAGGGGAATCAGCCCCAGCATTTT
TRBD2,TRBV6-5,-,TRBJ2-3,CASSPTSGELDTQYF,TGTGCCAGCAGCCCGACTAGCGGGGAATTAGATACGCAGTATTTT
TRBD1,TRBV6-5,-,TRBJ1-5,CAIHRQGRNQPQHF,TGTGCCATTCACCGACAGGGACGGAATCAGCCCCAGCATTTT
TRBD2,TRBV7-6,-,TRBJ2-7,CASSLPPAGVSSYEQYF,TGTGCCAGCAGCTTACCCCCCGCGGGGGTGTCATCCTACGAGCAGTACTTC
TRBD1,TRBV5-6,few,TRBJ1-1,CASSLPTGQGAFSEAFF,TGTGCCAGCAGCCTACCTACGGGACAGGGGGCCTTTTCCGAAGCTTTCTTT
TRBD1,TRBV6-5,-,TRBJ2-1,CASTDRGKDNEQFF,TGTGCCAGCACGGACAGGGGGAAAGACAATGAGCAGTTCTTC
TRBD1,TRBV12-3/TRBV12-4,-,TRBJ1-2,CASSLTGEYGYTF,TGTGCCAGCAGTTTGACAGGGGAGTACGGCTACACCTTC
TRBD1,TRBV2,-,TRBJ1-1,CASSEGTENTEAFF,TGTGCCAGCAGTGAGGGGACAGAAAACACTGAAGCTTTCTTT
-,TRBV20-1,once,TRBJ1-1,CSAWTAEAFF,TGCAGTGCCTGGACAGCAGAAGCTTTCTTT
TRBD2,TRBV28,-,TRBJ2-2,CATGGSGVSGELFF,TGTGCCACCGGGGGTAGCGGGGTGTCCGGGGAGCTGTTTTTT
TRBD1,TRBV11-3,-,TRBJ1-1,CASSVTGGSEAFF,TGTGCCAGCAGCGTGACAGGGGGCAGTGAAGCTTTCTTT
TRBD1,TRBV7-2,few,TRBJ2-7,CASSLGQHPYEQYF,TGTGCCAGCAGCTTGGGACAGCACCCCTACGAGCAGTACTTC
-,TRBV13,once,TRBJ1-1,CASSLGLGATEAFF,TGTGCCAGCAGCTTAGGGTTGGGGGCCACTGAAGCTTTCTTT
TRBD2,TRBV5-4,-,TRBJ2-3,CASRSFQRGTDTQYF,TGTGCCAGCAGATCGTTCCAGCGGGGAACAGATACGCAGTATTTT
TRBD2,TRBV20-1,-,TRBJ2-7,CSASPTGLALYEQYF,TGCAGTGCTAGTCCGACGGGACTAGCTTTGTACGAGCAGTACTTC